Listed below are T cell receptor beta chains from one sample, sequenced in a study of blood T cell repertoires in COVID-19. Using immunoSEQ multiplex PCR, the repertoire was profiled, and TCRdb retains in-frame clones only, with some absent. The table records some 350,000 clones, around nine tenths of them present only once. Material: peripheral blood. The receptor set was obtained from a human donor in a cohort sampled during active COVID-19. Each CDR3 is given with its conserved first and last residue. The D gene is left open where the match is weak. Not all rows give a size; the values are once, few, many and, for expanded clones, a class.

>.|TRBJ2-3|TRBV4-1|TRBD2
CASSQGGLAGGTDTQYF
TGCGCCAGCAGCCAAGGGGGGCTAGCGGGTGGCACAGATACGCAGTATTTT
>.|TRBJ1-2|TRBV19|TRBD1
CASSASRTGGHGYTF
TGTGCCAGTAGCGCCTCTCGGACAGGGGGCCATGGCTACACCTTC
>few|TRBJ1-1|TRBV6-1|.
CASSEALRGGTEAFF
TGTGCCAGCAGTGAAGCGCTTCGGGGGGGCACTGAAGCTTTCTTT
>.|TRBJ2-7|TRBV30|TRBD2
CAWSVWLAGVSYEQYF
TGTGCCTGGAGTGTTTGGCTAGCGGGGGTATCCTACGAGCAGTACTTC
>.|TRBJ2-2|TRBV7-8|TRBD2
CASSPTWGTSISYTGELFF
TGTGCCAGCAGCCCCACTTGGGGGACTAGTATTTCGTACACCGGGGAGCTGTTTTTT
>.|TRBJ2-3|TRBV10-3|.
CAISGQGDTQYF
TGTGCCATCAGTGGCCAGGGTGATACGCAGTATTTT
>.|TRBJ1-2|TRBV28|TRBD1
CASSLLQTGNYGYTF
TGTGCCAGCAGTTTATTGCAGACAGGGAACTATGGCTACACCTTC
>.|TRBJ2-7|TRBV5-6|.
CASSFLSYEQYF
TGTGCCAGCAGCTTCCTGTCCTACGAGCAGTACTTC
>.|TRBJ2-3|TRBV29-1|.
CSVGTAAARTDTQYF
TGCAGCGTTGGAACAGCGGCGGCTCGCACAGATACGCAGTATTTT
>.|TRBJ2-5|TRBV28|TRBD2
CASSFLTSQKETQYF
TGTGCCAGCAGTTTCCTGACTAGCCAGAAAGAGACCCAGTACTTC
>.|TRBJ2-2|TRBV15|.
CATSMDRNSGELFF
TGTGCCACCAGCATGGACAGAAACTCCGGGGAGCTGTTTTTT
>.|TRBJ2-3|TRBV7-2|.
CASSSKRQDSTDTQYF
TGTGCCAGCAGCTCAAAGAGACAGGATAGCACAGATACGCAGTATTTT
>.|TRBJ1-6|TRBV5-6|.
CASSLTGGPSPLHF
TGTGCCAGCAGCCTAACCGGGGGGCCTTCACCCCTCCACTTT
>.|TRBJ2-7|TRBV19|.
CASSTGQLYYEQYF
TGTGCCAGTAGTACTGGACAGCTTTACTACGAGCAGTACTTC
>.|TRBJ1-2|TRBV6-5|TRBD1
CASRTWTGNNYGYTF
TGTGCCAGCCGTACTTGGACAGGGAACAACTATGGCTACACCTTC
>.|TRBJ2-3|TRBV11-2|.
CASSPGSTDTQYF
TGTGCCAGCAGCCCCGGGAGCACAGATACGCAGTATTTT
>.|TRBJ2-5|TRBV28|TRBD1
CASRDRGPPETQYF
TGTGCCAGCAGGGACAGGGGGCCGCCAGAGACCCAGTACTTC
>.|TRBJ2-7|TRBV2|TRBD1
CASGGQGHEQYF
TGTGCCAGCGGAGGACAGGGGCACGAGCAGTACTTC
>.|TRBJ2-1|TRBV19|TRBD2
CASTLAGGPYNEQFF
TGTGCCAGTACCCTAGCGGGGGGTCCCTACAATGAGCAGTTCTTC
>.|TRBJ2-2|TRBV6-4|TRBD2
CASSTLAETGELFF
TGTGCCAGCAGCACGCTAGCGGAGACCGGGGAGCTGTTTTTT
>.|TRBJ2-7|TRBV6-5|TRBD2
CASMGGVGEQYF
TGTGCCAGCATGGGAGGGGTCGGGGAGCAGTACTTC
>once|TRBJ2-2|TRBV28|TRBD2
CASSLSAGVAGELFF
TGTGCCAGCAGTTTATCAGCGGGAGTGGCCGGGGAGCTGTTTTTT
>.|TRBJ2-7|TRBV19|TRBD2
CASSGLAENEQYF
TGTGCCAGTAGCGGGCTAGCGGAGAACGAGCAGTACTTC
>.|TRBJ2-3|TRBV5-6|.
CASSFAAGSTDTQYF
TGTGCCAGCAGCTTCGCGGCCGGGAGCACAGATACGCAGTATTTT
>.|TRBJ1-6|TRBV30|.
CAWSATGTLHF
TGTGCCTGGAGTGCGACAGGTACCCTCCACTTT
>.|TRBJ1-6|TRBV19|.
CASSIARRGSSPLHF
TGTGCCAGTAGTATAGCTCGCAGGGGAAGTTCACCCCTCCACTTT
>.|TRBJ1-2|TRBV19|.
CASRPDSAAETSYTF
TGTGCCAGTAGGCCCGACTCAGCCGCTGAGACTAGCTACACCTTC
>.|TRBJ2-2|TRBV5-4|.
CASSLDQNTGELFF
TGTGCCAGCAGCTTGGATCAAAACACCGGGGAGCTGTTTTTT
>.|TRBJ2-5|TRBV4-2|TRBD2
CASSQEGSGGPLETQYF
TGTGCCAGCAGCCAAGAGGGCTCGGGAGGGCCCCTAGAGACCCAGTACTTC
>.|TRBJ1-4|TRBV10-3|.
CAISESGRGEEKLFF
TGTGCCATCAGTGAGTCAGGGAGGGGGGAAGAAAAACTGTTTTTT
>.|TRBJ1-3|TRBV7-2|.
CASSPGVAGNTIYF
TGTGCCAGCAGTCCAGGGGTTGCCGGAAACACCATATATTTT
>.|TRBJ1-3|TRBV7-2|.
CASSLDPGGGNTIYF
TGTGCCAGCAGCTTAGATCCTGGGGGAGGGAACACCATATATTTT
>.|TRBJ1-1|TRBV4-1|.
CASSQVQGRGTEAFF
TGCGCCAGCAGCCAAGTCCAGGGTAGGGGCACTGAAGCTTTCTTT
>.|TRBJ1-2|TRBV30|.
CACLGGVYGYTF
TGTGCCTGTTTAGGGGGGGTCTATGGCTACACCTTC
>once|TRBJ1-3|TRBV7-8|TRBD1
CASSSSGGDGYGNTIYF
TGTGCCAGCAGCTCTTCAGGGGGCGACGGGTATGGAAACACCATATATTTT
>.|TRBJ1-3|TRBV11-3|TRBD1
CASSSFHGTGHSGNTIYF
TGTGCCAGCAGCTCCTTTCATGGGACAGGGCACTCTGGAAACACCATATATTTT
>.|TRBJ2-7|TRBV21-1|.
CASGPIWDLLYYEQYF
TGTGCCAGCGGCCCTATTTGGGACTTACTATACTACGAGCAGTACTTC
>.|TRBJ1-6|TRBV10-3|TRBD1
CAISASGTGTSGSSYNSPLHF
TGTGCCATCAGCGCCTCCGGGACAGGGACGTCAGGGAGCTCCTATAATTCACCCCTCCACTTT
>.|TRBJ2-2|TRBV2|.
CASSTDIHTGELFF
TGTGCCAGCAGTACGGACATACACACCGGGGAGCTGTTTTTT
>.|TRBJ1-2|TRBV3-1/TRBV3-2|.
CASSQDSSLGGYTF
TGTGCCAGCAGTCAGGACAGCTCCTTAGGAGGCTACACCTTC
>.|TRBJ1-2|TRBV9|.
CASSSGVVYGYTF
TGTGCCAGCAGCTCAGGGGTTGTCTATGGCTACACCTTC
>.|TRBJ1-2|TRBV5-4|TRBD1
CASSSDRGLGGYTF
TGTGCCAGCAGCTCAGACAGGGGTCTGGGCGGCTACACCTTC
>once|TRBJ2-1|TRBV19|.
CASSPDFNEQFF
TGTGCCAGTAGTCCCGACTTCAATGAGCAGTTCTTC
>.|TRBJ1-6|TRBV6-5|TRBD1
CASSLRGQGDSPLHF
TGTGCCAGCAGCCTCCGGGGACAGGGGGATTCACCCCTCCACTTT
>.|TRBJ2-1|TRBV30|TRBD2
CAWSPVGLGGEQFF
TGTGCCTGGAGTCCAGTGGGACTAGGGGGTGAGCAGTTCTTC
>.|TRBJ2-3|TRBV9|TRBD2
CASSVGTSPTDTQYF
TGTGCCAGCAGCGTAGGGACTAGCCCCACAGATACGCAGTATTTT
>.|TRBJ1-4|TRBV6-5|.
CASRDKDTLDEKLFF
TGTGCCAGCAGGGACAAAGACACCTTAGATGAAAAACTGTTTTTT
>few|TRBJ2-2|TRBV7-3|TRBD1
CASSFNTGGAELFF
TGTGCCAGCAGCTTCAATACAGGGGGCGCAGAGCTGTTTTTT
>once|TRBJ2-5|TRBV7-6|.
CASSLLQGWEAPETQYF
TGTGCCAGCAGCTTATTACAGGGGTGGGAGGCCCCGGAGACCCAGTACTTC
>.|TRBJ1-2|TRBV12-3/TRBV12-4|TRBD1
CASRLTGRSGYTF
TGTGCCAGCAGATTGACAGGGAGGTCTGGCTACACCTTC
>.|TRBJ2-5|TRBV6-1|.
CASSEGEGLETQYF
TGTGCCAGCAGTGAAGGAGAGGGCCTGGAGACCCAGTACTTC
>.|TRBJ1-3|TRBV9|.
CASSPRVSGNTIYF
TGTGCCAGCAGCCCCAGGGTCTCTGGAAACACCATATATTTT
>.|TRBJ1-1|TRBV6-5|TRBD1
CASSYYRGEAFF
TGTGCCAGCAGTTACTACAGGGGAGAAGCTTTCTTT
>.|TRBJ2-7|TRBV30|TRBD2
CAWSVTSGRAGGGEQYF
TGTGCCTGGAGTGTAACTAGCGGGAGGGCCGGGGGCGGCGAGCAGTACTTC
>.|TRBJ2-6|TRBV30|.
CAWSVYGQGRSGANVLTF
TGTGCCTGGAGTGTCTACGGACAAGGGAGGTCTGGGGCCAACGTCCTGACTTTC
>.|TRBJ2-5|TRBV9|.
CASSVAIGQGDGETQYF
TGTGCCAGCAGCGTAGCTATAGGACAAGGAGACGGGGAGACCCAGTACTTC
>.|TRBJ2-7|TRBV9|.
CASSVESGTPYEQYF
TGTGCCAGCAGCGTAGAATCCGGGACACCATACGAGCAGTACTTC
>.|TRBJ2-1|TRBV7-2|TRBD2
CASSLAGTSVSSYNEQFF
TGTGCCAGCAGCTTAGCCGGGACTAGCGTAAGCTCCTACAATGAGCAGTTCTTC
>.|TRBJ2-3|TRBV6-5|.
CASSPRAGTDTQYF
TGTGCCAGCAGTCCCCGAGCGGGCACAGATACGCAGTATTTT
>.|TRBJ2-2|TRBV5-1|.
CASSLFGIANTGELFF
TGCGCCAGCAGCTTGTTCGGGATAGCGAACACCGGGGAGCTGTTTTTT